This TCR beta chain was retrieved from a study of T cell responses to AZD1222 COVID-19 vaccine. Turning to the study itself: Timing groups of about 4 and about 12 weeks for second doses were pooled.

Study findings and constraints: Donors were chiefly white British, with a greater number of females, and clonal diversity was perhaps underestimated. Baseline seropositivity occurred in only 5 to 7 AZD1222 recipients.

Measured with immunoSEQ multiplex PCR; TCRdb has only the in-frame clones, and not every one. Of about 110,000 clones detected, about 86% appear once; the ten largest clones hold approximately 3%. A remark on this clone: Its cognate antigen is unknown.

The CDR3 has 15 amino acids. Germline V CDR1 and CDR2: SEHNR, FQNEAQ (reference sequence). The V end lost 0 bases, the J end lost 0 bases, and 6 bases lay between the germline ends. The sample was peripheral blood, taken on day 0 of AZD1222 vaccination. This chain links TRBV7-9 with TRBJ2-4; D is undetermined. The receptor was derived from an adult in good health. CDR3 in DNA: TGTGCCAGCAGCTTAGCAGAACTAGCCAAAAACATTCAGTACTTC. Translating gives CASSLAELAKNIQYF.